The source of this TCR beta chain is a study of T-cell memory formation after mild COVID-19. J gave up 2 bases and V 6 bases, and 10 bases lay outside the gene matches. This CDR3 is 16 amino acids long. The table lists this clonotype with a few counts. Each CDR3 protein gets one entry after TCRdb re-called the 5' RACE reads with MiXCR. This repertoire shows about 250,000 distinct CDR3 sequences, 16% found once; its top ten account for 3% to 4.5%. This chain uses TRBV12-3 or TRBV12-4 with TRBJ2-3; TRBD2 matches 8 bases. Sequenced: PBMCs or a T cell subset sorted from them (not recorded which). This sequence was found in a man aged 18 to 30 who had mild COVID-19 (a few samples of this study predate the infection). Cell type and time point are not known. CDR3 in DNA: TGTGCCAGCAGCTCAAGCGGGGGCTATCCCACAGATACGCAGTATTTT. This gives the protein CASSSSGGYPTDTQYF.